The following is a TCR beta chain sequence with its context. Its target is unknown. This CDR3 is 16 amino acids long. The germline V gene has CDR1 SQVTM and CDR2 ANQGSEA. The trim removed 7 bases at V and 7 bases at J, leaving 11 bases unmatched. The entry originates in a study of shared clonotypes between healthy human individuals. Notes on the study in general: Having only a few donors restricted how much genetic and exposure-history diversity was captured. The researchers took only blood, and tissue repertoires probably look different.

The data were produced by immunoSEQ multiplex PCR, yet TCRdb's version contains in-frame clones alone and is incomplete. In the table there are 450,000 to 500,000 clones, approximately 80% of which are singletons. Only Caucasian adults living in Nashville, Tennessee served as donors. This chain uses TRBV29-1 with TRBJ2-2; 14 positions match TRBD2. The sequenced material came from PBMCs. This receptor was obtained from a woman in her forties in good health. Some clones in this sample may be carry-over from other donors' samples. This chain's CDR3 is CSASGTSGRNVGELFF. DNA for the CDR3: TGCAGCGCCTCCGGGACTAGCGGGAGAAATGTCGGGGAGCTGTTTTTT.